This TCR beta chain comes out of a study of blood T cell repertoires in COVID-19. Study in general: Sites in the United States, Italy and Spain provided acute and convalescent COVID-19 samples. T cells, B-cell-depleted T cells, or PBMCs supplied cDNA or gDNA.

Trimming pared 5 bases from V and 8 bases from J, leaving 17 bases between. CDR3 length: 14 residues. The germline CDR1 and CDR2 sequences are SGHRS and YFSETQ. In the authors' workflow: Quantification of nucleated cells was approximated via reference gene primer amplification. Measured with immunoSEQ multiplex PCR; TCRdb has only the in-frame clones, and not every one. V, J and clone size were drawn from that table, and D and trimming were deduced from the DNA. The table includes 150,000 or so clones, about 85% detected once. The source of this sequence is a man between 60 and 75 years old who had recovered from COVID-19. The gene calls are TRBV5-1 and TRBJ2-1, with D maybe TRBD2 (5 bases). What was sequenced was peripheral blood. The CDR3 here is CASRSLGAGDEQFF. The CDR3 DNA sequence: TGCGCCAGCAGGTCCCTGGGCGCCGGGGATGAGCAGTTCTTC.